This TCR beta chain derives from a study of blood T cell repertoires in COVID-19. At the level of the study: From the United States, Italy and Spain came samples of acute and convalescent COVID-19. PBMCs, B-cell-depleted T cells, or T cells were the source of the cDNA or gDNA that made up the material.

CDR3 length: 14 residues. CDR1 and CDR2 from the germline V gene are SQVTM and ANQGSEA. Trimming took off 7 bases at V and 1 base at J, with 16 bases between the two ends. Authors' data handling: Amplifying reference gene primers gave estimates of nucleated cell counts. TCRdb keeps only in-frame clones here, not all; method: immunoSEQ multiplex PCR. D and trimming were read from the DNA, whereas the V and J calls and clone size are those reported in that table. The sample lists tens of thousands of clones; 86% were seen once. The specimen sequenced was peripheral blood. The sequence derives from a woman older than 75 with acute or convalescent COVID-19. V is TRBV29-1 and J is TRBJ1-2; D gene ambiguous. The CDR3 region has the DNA TGCAGCGCCCCCTTCCGGGAGAGTAACTATGGCTACACCTTC. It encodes CSAPFRESNYGYTF.